The clone carrying this T cell receptor beta chain was observed a handful of times. Its cognate antigen is unknown. This entry belongs to a study of T cells in localized non-small cell lung cancer. Study-wide results and limits: Uninvolved adjacent lung showed peak T cell clonality, exceeding tumor. Sequencing was restricted to one tumor region; therefore, heterogeneity remains possible. Higher adjacent-lung clonality was associated with shorter survival.

Generated by immunoSEQ multiplex PCR, the TCRdb table keeps only in-frame clones and is missing some. The sample yields 3,000 or so clones, around 25% seen once. The sequenced sample was normal lung tissue next to the tumor, obtained before any cancer treatment. The receptor comes from a woman aged 35 to 70 with stage I lung adenocarcinoma.

The CDR3 loop is CASSQTGGGQPQHF. The CDR3 nucleotides are TGTGCCAGCAGCCAGACAGGAGGGGGTCAGCCCCAGCATTTT. The V call is TRBV28, the J call TRBJ1-5, with TRBD1 as a possible D gene (6 bases). The V end lost 6 bases, the J end lost 6 bases, and 15 bases lay between the germline ends. The germline V gene encodes CDR1 MDHEN and CDR2 SYDVKM. CDR3 length: 14 residues.